Listed below are T cell receptor beta chains from one sample, sequenced in a study of blood T cell repertoires in COVID-19. Sequenced by immunoSEQ multiplex PCR; TCRdb stores in-frame clones only, minus some. The data contain around 69,000 clones, 89% of them singletons. Source material: peripheral blood. All receptors come from a woman aged 50 to 60 with active COVID-19. Both conserved end residues are part of each CDR3. A D gene is named only where the DNA matches it firmly. Part of the rows lack a size; the others show once, few, many or a class for expanded clones.

TRBV4-1	NA	NA	TRBJ2-7	CATGPGERPYEQYF	TGCGCCACCGGACCGGGAGAGAGGCCCTACGAGCAGTACTTC
TRBV11-2	few	NA	TRBJ2-7	CASSFAGPSYEQYF	TGTGCCAGCAGCTTCGCGGGGCCCTCCTACGAGCAGTACTTC
TRBV5-5	NA	TRBD1	TRBJ1-2	CASSLRSGTANYGYTF	TGTGCCAGCAGCCTGCGATCCGGGACAGCGAACTATGGCTACACCTTC
TRBV14	NA	TRBD1	TRBJ2-3	CASSQEEQGARFGTDTQYF	TGTGCCAGCAGCCAAGAAGAACAGGGGGCGCGTTTTGGCACAGATACGCAGTATTTT
TRBV6-5	NA	NA	TRBJ2-1	CASSVRGRVEQFF	TGTGCCAGCAGCGTCCGGGGTAGAGTTGAGCAGTTCTTC
TRBV19	few	TRBD2	TRBJ2-1	CASRDSGSSSSYNEQFF	TGTGCCAGTAGAGATAGCGGGTCGTCGAGCTCCTACAATGAGCAGTTCTTC
TRBV5-5	NA	NA	TRBJ2-3	CASSPDKYTDTQYF	TGTGCCAGCAGTCCCGACAAATACACAGATACGCAGTATTTT
TRBV7-9	NA	TRBD1	TRBJ1-5	CASRPGTGGNQPQHF	TGTGCCAGCAGGCCCGGGACAGGGGGAAATCAGCCCCAGCATTTT
TRBV7-9	NA	NA	TRBJ2-1	CASSPSTSYNEQFF	TGTGCCAGCAGCCCTTCGACAAGCTACAATGAGCAGTTCTTC
TRBV5-1	once	TRBD2	TRBJ2-7	CASSLAGTSFNEQYF	TGCGCCAGCAGCTTGGCCGGGACTAGCTTCAACGAGCAGTACTTC
TRBV14	once	NA	TRBJ1-2	CASSQAGDRYGYTF	TGTGCCAGCAGCCAAGCGGGGGATCGGTATGGCTACACCTTC
TRBV2	NA	NA	TRBJ1-2	CASRPTGVNYGYTF	TGTGCCAGCAGACCGACAGGAGTAAACTATGGCTACACCTTC
TRBV27	NA	TRBD2	TRBJ2-5	CATHGLAGGLGQETQYF	TGTGCCACCCATGGACTAGCGGGAGGTCTGGGGCAAGAGACCCAGTACTTC
TRBV7-9	NA	TRBD1	TRBJ1-3	CASSLIGQGENTIYF	TGTGCCAGCAGCTTAATCGGACAGGGGGAAAACACCATATATTTT
TRBV7-8	NA	TRBD2	TRBJ2-1	CASSPGLAVYNEQFF	TGTGCCAGCAGCCCAGGCCTAGCGGTCTACAATGAGCAGTTCTTC
TRBV6-6	NA	TRBD1	TRBJ1-2	CASSGQGGGYTF	TGTGCCAGCAGCGGACAGGGAGGCGGCTACACCTTC
TRBV7-2	NA	TRBD2	TRBJ2-5	CASSFPGLAGQETQYF	TGTGCCAGCAGCTTTCCAGGACTAGCGGGTCAAGAGACCCAGTACTTC
TRBV5-1	NA	NA	TRBJ1-1	CASSSRGGRNTEAFF	TGCGCCAGCAGCTCGCGGGGAGGCCGAAACACTGAAGCTTTCTTT
TRBV2	NA	TRBD2	TRBJ2-3	CASSDGGGGTDTQYF	TGTGCCAGCAGTGATGGGGGAGGGGGCACAGATACGCAGTATTTT
TRBV7-6	NA	TRBD2	TRBJ2-1	CASSDWGEGYNEQFF	TGTGCCAGCAGCGACTGGGGGGAGGGCTACAATGAGCAGTTCTTC
TRBV3-1/TRBV3-2	once	TRBD1	TRBJ1-4	CASSQDRTGMTGKLFF	TGTGCCAGCAGCCAAGACCGGACAGGGATGACCGGAAAACTGTTTTTT
TRBV14	NA	TRBD2	TRBJ2-5	CASSQGLAGAYQETQYF	TGTGCCAGCAGCCAGGGACTAGCGGGCGCGTACCAAGAGACCCAGTACTTC
TRBV30	NA	TRBD1	TRBJ1-4	CAWRSGQGFNEKLFF	TGTGCCTGGAGAAGTGGACAGGGGTTTAATGAAAAACTGTTTTTT
TRBV2	NA	NA	TRBJ2-1	CASSERVSDEQFF	TGTGCCAGCAGTGAGCGTGTGAGCGATGAGCAGTTCTTC
TRBV14	NA	NA	TRBJ2-1	CASSQYPGGKDNEQFF	TGTGCCAGCAGCCAATATCCTGGCGGGAAGGACAATGAGCAGTTCTTC
TRBV7-9	NA	TRBD2	TRBJ2-7	CASSLGGGVAGSYEQYF	TGTGCCAGCAGCTTAGGGGGAGGGGTGGCAGGCTCCTACGAGCAGTACTTC
TRBV9	NA	NA	TRBJ1-5	CASSAWTDNREPQHF	TGTGCCAGCAGCGCCTGGACAGACAATCGAGAGCCCCAGCATTTT
TRBV7-8	NA	NA	TRBJ2-3	CASSLEGGVWDTQYF	TGTGCCAGCAGCTTAGAAGGGGGAGTATGGGATACGCAGTATTTT
TRBV5-6	NA	TRBD1	TRBJ1-6	CASQTPGQGLSPLHF	TGTGCCAGCCAAACACCGGGACAGGGGCTTTCACCCCTCCACTTT
TRBV7-9	NA	TRBD2	TRBJ2-3	CASSLSDLGLAATDTQYF	TGTGCCAGCAGCTTAAGTGATTTGGGACTAGCGGCCACAGATACGCAGTATTTT
TRBV27	NA	TRBD2	TRBJ2-7	CASSLGAGGQTYEQYF	TGTGCCAGCAGTTTAGGGGCGGGAGGGCAGACCTACGAGCAGTACTTC